This T cell receptor beta chain was documented in a study of CD8+ T cells in alopecia areata. Treatment given: oral pan-JAK inhibitor, 5-10 mg twice daily. Patients with alopecia areata provided lesional scalp punch biopsies as well as peripheral blood. The V end lost 5 bases, the J end lost 5 bases, and 10 bases lay between the germline ends. Germline loops: CDR1 SGHTA, CDR2 FQGNSA. This CDR3 has 13 residues. RNA was extracted and reverse transcribed into cDNA as the sequencing template. Method: immunoSEQ multiplex PCR; TCRdb's copy keeps in-frame clones and lacks some. The table includes 150,000 to 200,000 clones, under 80% detected once. As to this clone: This specimen includes other DNA sequences encoding the same CDR3.

This specimen was CD4+ T cells sorted from blood, taken at approximately week 50, from a patient treated with tofacitinib. This TCR was recovered from a human donor with alopecia areata. The chain uses TRBV7-2 and TRBJ1-5; no clear D. Here the CDR3 DNA reads TGTGCCAGCAGCCTCAGCGGTGATCAGCCCCAGCATTTT. This sequence encodes CASSLSGDQPQHF.